A selection of T cell receptor beta chains follows, all from one sample in a study of cytomegalovirus exposure and HLA in healthy donors. The assay was immunoSEQ multiplex PCR, and TCRdb's table has in-frame clones only and misses some. The repertoire has about 120,000 clones, 15% to 19% of them found once; the top ten carry 1.9%. Specimen: PBMCs. The receptors were gathered from a woman between 18 and 29 years old in good health and CMV-seronegative. Each CDR3 is given with its conserved first and last residue. Fields, in order: clone size, D gene, J gene, V gene, CDR3 DNA, CDR3 protein. D genes are given only for firm matches. Size is stated for part of the rows, as once, few or many counts, or as a class when the clone is expanded.

>few|TRBD1|TRBJ1-2|TRBV27
TGTGCCAGCAGTTTAGACAGGGCGAACGGCTACACCTTC
CASSLDRANGYTF
>NA|NA|TRBJ1-5|TRBV7-2
TGTGCCAGCAGCTTATCTGGGGGGGGCAATCAGCCCCAGCATTTT
CASSLSGGGNQPQHF
>few|TRBD2|TRBJ2-5|TRBV9
TGTGCCAGCAGCGTAGCCCACTCCGGGGGGACCCAAGAGACCCAGTACTTC
CASSVAHSGGTQETQYF
>NA|NA|TRBJ2-1|TRBV5-1
TGCGCCAGCGAGAGGACGGGGACCTACAATGAGCAGTTCTTC
CASERTGTYNEQFF
>few|TRBD2|TRBJ2-3|TRBV10-3
TGTGCCATCGGCAGCGGGGGCACAGATACGCAGTATTTT
CAIGSGGTDTQYF
>NA|NA|TRBJ2-1|TRBV28
TGTGCCAGCAGTTTATTCCCCCCCAGGGTTTGGCACAATGAGCAGTTCTTC
CASSLFPPRVWHNEQFF
>few|NA|TRBJ2-3|TRBV13
TGTGCCAGCAGCTTATACCCCTTCGCGGATTCAAGCACAGATACGCAGTATTTT
CASSLYPFADSSTDTQYF
>NA|TRBD2|TRBJ2-1|TRBV30
TGTGCCTGGAGTGCGCAAACTAGCGTCAATGAGCAGTTCTTC
CAWSAQTSVNEQFF
>few|NA|TRBJ2-7|TRBV9
TGTGCCAGCAGCGGACTGTCCTCCTACGAGCAGTACTTC
CASSGLSSYEQYF
>NA|NA|TRBJ1-6|TRBV5-6
TGTGCCAGCAGCTTGGTGGGGGCTCATTCACCCCTCCACTTT
CASSLVGAHSPLHF
>NA|TRBD1|TRBJ1-4|TRBV25-1
TGTGCCAGCAGTTCCCACCGGGACAGCATTAATGAAAAACTGTTTTTT
CASSSHRDSINEKLFF
>NA|TRBD1|TRBJ1-1|TRBV14
TGTGCCAGCAGCCTTACAGGGGGGACTGAAGCTTTCTTT
CASSLTGGTEAFF
>few|NA|TRBJ2-3|TRBV5-1
TGCGCCAGCAGCGGGACATTTGGAGACCCAGGTTCGGATACGCAGTATTTT
CASSGTFGDPGSDTQYF
>NA|NA|TRBJ2-7|TRBV11-1
TGTGCCAGCAGCCCCGGGACATTAAGGGAGCAGTACTTC
CASSPGTLREQYF
>few|NA|TRBJ2-3|TRBV7-9
TGTGCCAGCAGCTTAGGGGGACTCACAGATACGCAGTATTTT
CASSLGGLTDTQYF
>NA|NA|TRBJ2-1|TRBV7-9
TGTGCCAGCAGCTTTTTGGGACAAACCTACAATGAGCAGTTCTTC
CASSFLGQTYNEQFF
>NA|NA|TRBJ2-1|TRBV4-2
TGTGCCAGCAGCCGTACAGGGAGCTCAACAAATGAGCAGTTCTTC
CASSRTGSSTNEQFF
>few|NA|TRBJ2-1|TRBV9
TGTGCCAGCAGCGCCTTGGGGGGGGCGGGCAATGAGCAGTTCTTC
CASSALGGAGNEQFF
>NA|NA|TRBJ1-3|TRBV27
TGTGCCAGCAGTTTGCGGAGCTTCGGGGACACCATATATTTT
CASSLRSFGDTIYF
>few|NA|TRBJ2-5|TRBV5-4
TGTGCCAGCAGCGGGGACGGGAGCGGAGAGACCCAGTACTTC
CASSGDGSGETQYF
>few|NA|TRBJ1-2|TRBV7-9
TGTGCCAGCAGCGTTGGTGGGGAGTATGGCTACACCTTC
CASSVGGEYGYTF
>few|NA|TRBJ1-2|TRBV30
TGTGCCTGGACAGGGGACCGCTATGGCTACACCTTC
CAWTGDRYGYTF
>few|NA|TRBJ2-5|TRBV5-1
TGCGCCAGCAGCTCAAACGCCGGGAGCCAAGAGACCCAGTACTTC
CASSSNAGSQETQYF